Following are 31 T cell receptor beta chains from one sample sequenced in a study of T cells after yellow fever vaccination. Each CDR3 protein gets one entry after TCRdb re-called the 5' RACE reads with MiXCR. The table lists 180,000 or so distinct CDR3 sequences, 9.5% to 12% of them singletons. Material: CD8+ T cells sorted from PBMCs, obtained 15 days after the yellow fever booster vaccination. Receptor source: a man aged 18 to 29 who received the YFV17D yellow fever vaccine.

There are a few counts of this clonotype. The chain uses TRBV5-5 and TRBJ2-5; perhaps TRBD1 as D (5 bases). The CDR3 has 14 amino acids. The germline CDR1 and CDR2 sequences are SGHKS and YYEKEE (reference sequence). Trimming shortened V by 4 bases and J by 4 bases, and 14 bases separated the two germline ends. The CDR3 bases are TGTGCCAGCAGCCGCAGGGAATTGGCAGAGACCCAGTACTTC. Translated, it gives CASSRRELAETQYF.

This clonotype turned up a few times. The CDR3 region has the DNA TGCGCCAGCAGCCAAGTTCAGGGCTTAGATTCACCCCTCCACTTT. Translated: CASSQVQGLDSPLHF. The chain recombines TRBV4-1 with TRBJ1-6, with D perhaps matching TRBD1 (5 bases). CDR1 and CDR2 (germline): MGHRA, YSYEKL. Trimming removed 1 base from V and 8 bases from J, with 12 bases in between. The CDR3 runs 15 residues.

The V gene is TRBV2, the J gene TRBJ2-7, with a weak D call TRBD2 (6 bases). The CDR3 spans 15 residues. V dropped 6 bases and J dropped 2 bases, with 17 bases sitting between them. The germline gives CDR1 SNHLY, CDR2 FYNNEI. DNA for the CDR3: TGTGCCAGCAGAGCCCGGGGACTGATAACCTACGAGCAGTACGTC. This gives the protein CASRARGLITYEQYV.

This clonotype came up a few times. The CDR3 coding sequence is TGTGCCAGCAGCCCGGCCGGTACTAGCGGTTCCTACGAGCAGTACTTC. Translation: CASSPAGTSGSYEQYF. The chain employs TRBV12-3 or TRBV12-4 and TRBJ2-7; 8 nucleotides line up with TRBD2. This CDR3 is 16 amino acids long. V was pared by 6 bases and J by 1 base, with 11 bases of the junction left unmatched.

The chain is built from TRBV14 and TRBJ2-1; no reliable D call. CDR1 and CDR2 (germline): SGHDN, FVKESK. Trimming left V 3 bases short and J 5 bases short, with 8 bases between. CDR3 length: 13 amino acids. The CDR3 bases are TGTGCCAGCAGCCAGTACGGAAACAATGAGCAGTTCTTC. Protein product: CASSQYGNNEQFF.

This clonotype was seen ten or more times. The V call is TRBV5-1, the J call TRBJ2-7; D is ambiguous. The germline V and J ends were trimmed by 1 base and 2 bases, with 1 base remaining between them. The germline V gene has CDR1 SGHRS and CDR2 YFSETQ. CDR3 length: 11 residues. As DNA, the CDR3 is TGCGCCAGCAGCTTGCCCTACGAGCAGTACTTC. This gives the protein CASSLPYEQYF. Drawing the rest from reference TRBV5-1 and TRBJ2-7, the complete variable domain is KAGVTQTPRYLIKTRGQQVTLSCSPISGHRSVSWYQQTPGQGLQFLFEYFSETQRNKGNFPGRFSGRQFSNSRSEMNVSTLELGDSALYLCASSLPYEQYFGPGTRLTVT.

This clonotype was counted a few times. The CDR3, as DNA: TGTGCCAGCAGTTACTCGAACGGGAACACCGGGGAGCTGTTTTTT. This encodes CASSYSNGNTGELFF. This chain joins TRBV6-5 and TRBJ2-2; D not resolved. The CDR3 has 15 amino acids. Trimming left V 0 bases short and J 1 base short, with 6 bases between. Germline lookup yields CDR1 MNHEY and CDR2 SVGAGI.

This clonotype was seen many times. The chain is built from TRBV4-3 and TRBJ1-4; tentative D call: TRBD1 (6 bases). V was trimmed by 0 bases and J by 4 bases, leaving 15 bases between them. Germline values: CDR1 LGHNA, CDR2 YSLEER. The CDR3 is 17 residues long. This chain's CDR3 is CASSQDQVGRGNEKLFF. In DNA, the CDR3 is TGCGCCAGCAGCCAAGATCAGGTTGGCAGGGGTAATGAAAAACTGTTTTTT.

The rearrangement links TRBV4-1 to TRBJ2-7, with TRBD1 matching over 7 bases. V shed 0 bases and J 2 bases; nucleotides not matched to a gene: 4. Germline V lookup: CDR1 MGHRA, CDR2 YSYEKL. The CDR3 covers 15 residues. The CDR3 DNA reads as TGCGCCAGCAGCCAAGATTGGGGGACAGCCTACGAGCAGTACTTC. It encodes CASSQDWGTAYEQYF.

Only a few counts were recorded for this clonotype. The CDR3 DNA sequence: TGTGCCAGTAGTATTGCCCTTACTTACGAGCAGTACTTC. It encodes CASSIALTYEQYF. The chain joins TRBV19 to TRBJ2-7; D is unclear. Trimming took off 3 bases at V and 4 bases at J, with 10 bases between the two ends. The CDR3 spans 13 residues. Germline V CDR1 and CDR2: LNHDA, SQIVND (reference sequence).

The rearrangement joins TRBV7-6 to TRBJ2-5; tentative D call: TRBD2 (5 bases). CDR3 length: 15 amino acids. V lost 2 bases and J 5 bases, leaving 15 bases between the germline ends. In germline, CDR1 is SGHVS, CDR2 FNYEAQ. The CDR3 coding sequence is TGTGCCAGCAGCTTATGGGGAGTTAGGGAGGAGACCCAGTACTTC. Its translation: CASSLWGVREETQYF.

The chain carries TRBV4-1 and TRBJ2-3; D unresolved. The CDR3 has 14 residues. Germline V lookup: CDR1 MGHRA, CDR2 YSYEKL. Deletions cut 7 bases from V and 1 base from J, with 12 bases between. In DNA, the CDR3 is TGCGCCAGCACCCATCTACCCCGCACAGATACGCAGTATTTT. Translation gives CASTHLPRTDTQYF.

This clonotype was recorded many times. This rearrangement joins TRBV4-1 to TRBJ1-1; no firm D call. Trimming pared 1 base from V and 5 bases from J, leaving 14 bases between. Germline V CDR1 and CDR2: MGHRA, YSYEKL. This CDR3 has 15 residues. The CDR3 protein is CASSQAGSLWTEAFF. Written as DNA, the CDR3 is TGCGCCAGCAGCCAAGCTGGAAGTCTATGGACTGAAGCTTTCTTT.

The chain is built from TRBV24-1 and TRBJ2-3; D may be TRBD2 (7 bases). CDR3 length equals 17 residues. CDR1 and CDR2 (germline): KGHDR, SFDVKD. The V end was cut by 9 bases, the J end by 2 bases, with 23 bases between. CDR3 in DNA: TGTGCCACCGGGGGCTCGAGCGGGGCCGTGATCACAGATACGCAGTATTTT. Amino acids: CATGGSSGAVITDTQYF.

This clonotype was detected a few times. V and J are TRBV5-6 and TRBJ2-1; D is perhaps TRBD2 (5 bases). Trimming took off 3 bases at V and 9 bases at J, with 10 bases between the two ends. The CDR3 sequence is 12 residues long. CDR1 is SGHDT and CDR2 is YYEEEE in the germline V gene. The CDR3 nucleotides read TGTGCCAGCAGCTGGATGAGCGGTGAGCAGTTCTTC. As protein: CASSWMSGEQFF.

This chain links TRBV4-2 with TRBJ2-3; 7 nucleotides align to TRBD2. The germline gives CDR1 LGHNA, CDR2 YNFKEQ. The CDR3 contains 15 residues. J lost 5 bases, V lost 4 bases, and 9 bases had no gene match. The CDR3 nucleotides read TGTGCCAGCAGCCCCCGGGTAGCGGGTCTAGATACGCAGTATTTT. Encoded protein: CASSPRVAGLDTQYF.

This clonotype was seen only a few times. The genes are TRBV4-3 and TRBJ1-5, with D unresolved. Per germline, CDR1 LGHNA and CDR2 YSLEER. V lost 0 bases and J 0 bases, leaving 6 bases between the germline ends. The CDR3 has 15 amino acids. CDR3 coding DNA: TGCGCCAGCAGCCAAGATCGATATAGCAATCAGCCCCAGCATTTT. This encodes CASSQDRYSNQPQHF.

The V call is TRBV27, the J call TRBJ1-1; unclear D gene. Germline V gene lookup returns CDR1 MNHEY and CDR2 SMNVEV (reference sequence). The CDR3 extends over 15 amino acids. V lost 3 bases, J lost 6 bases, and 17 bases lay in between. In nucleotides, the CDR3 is TGTGCCAGCAGTTTTGTCTCCGGTGGGCACGCTGAAGCTTTCTTT. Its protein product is CASSFVSGGHAEAFF.

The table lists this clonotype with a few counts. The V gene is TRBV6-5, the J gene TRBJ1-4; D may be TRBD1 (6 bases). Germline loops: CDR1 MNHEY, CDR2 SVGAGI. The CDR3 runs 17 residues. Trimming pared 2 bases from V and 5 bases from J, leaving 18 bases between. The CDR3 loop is CASSYGGPNQKNEKLFF. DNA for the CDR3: TGTGCCAGCAGTTACGGGGGGCCCAACCAGAAGAATGAAAAACTGTTTTTT.

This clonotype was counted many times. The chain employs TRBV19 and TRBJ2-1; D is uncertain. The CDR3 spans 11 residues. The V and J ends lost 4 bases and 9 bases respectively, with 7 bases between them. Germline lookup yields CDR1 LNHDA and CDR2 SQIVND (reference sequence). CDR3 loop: CASSTSVEQFF. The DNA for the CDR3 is TGTGCCAGTAGTACTAGTGTTGAGCAGTTCTTC.

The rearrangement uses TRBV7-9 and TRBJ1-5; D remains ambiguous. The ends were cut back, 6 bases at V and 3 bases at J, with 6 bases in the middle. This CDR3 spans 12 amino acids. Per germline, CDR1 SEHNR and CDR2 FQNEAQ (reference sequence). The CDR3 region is CASRDNNQPQHF. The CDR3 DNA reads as TGTGCCAGCAGAGATAACAATCAGCCCCAGCATTTT.

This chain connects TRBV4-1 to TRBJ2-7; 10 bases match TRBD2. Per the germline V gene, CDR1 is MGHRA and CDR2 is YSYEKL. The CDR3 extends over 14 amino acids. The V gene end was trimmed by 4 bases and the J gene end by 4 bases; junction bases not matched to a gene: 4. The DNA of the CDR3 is TGCGCCAGCAGCCGTAGCGGGGGGCGTTACGAGCAGTACTTC. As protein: CASSRSGGRYEQYF.

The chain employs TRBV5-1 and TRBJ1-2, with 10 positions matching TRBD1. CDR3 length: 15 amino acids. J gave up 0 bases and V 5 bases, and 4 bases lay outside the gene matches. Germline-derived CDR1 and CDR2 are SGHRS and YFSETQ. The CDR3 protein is CASREGTGANYGYTF. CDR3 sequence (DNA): TGCGCCAGCAGAGAAGGGACAGGGGCTAACTATGGCTACACCTTC.

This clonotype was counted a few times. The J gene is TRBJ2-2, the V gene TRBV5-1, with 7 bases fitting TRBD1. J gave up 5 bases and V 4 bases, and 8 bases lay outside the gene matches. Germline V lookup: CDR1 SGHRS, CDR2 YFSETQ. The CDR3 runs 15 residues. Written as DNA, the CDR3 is TGCGCCAGCAGCAGCAACAGGGGTTGGACCGGGGAGCTGTTTTTT. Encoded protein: CASSSNRGWTGELFF.

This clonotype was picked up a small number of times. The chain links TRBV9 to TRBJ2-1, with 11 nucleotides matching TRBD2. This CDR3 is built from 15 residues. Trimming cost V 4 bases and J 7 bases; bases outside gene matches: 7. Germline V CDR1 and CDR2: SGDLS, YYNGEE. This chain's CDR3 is CASSPSGTSGNEQFF. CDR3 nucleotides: TGTGCCAGCAGCCCCTCTGGGACTAGCGGAAATGAGCAGTTCTTC.

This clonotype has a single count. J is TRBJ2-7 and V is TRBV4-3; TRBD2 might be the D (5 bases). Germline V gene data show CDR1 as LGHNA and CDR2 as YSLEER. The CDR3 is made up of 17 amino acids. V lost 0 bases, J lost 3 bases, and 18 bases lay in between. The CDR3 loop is CASSQDVAEFGGYEQYF. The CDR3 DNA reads TGCGCCAGCAGCCAAGATGTGGCGGAATTCGGAGGCTACGAGCAGTACTTC.

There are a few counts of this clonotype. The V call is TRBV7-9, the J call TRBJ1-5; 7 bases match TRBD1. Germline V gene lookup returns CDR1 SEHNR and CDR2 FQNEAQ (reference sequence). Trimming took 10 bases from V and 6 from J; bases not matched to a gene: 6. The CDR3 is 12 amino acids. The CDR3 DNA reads TGTGCCACCCAGACAGGGTTTCAGCCCCAGCATTTT. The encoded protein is CATQTGFQPQHF.

As DNA, the CDR3 is TGTGCCAGTATGGGAGGGTTCGATCAGCCCCAGCATTTT. It codes for CASMGGFDQPQHF. The J gene is TRBJ1-5, the V gene TRBV19; D is ambiguous. In germline, CDR1 is LNHDA, CDR2 SQIVND (reference sequence). The CDR3 sequence is 13 residues long. V was trimmed by 7 bases and J by 5 bases, leaving 12 bases between them.

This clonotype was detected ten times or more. The CDR3 nucleotides are TGCAGCGTGGACGCTAGCGGGGGGTACAATGAGCAGTTCTTC. Encoded protein: CSVDASGGYNEQFF. The V and J genes are TRBV29-1 and TRBJ2-1; 11 bases fit TRBD2. From germline, CDR1 is SQVTM and CDR2 ANQGSEA. This CDR3 region has 14 residues. The ends lost 6 bases at V and 4 bases at J; junction bases unmatched: 5.

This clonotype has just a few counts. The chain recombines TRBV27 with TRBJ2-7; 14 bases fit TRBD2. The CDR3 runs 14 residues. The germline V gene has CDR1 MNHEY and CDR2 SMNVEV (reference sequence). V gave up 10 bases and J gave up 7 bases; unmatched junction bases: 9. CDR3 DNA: TGTGCCACCCGACTAGCGGGGGGGCCGGGGGAGCAGTACTTC. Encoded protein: CATRLAGGPGEQYF.

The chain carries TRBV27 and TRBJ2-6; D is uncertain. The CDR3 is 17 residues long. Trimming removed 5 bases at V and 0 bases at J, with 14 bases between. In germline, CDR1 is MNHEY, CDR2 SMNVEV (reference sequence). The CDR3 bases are TGTGCCAGCAGTAGGAGCGTTGGAGTCTCTGGGGCCAACGTCCTGACTTTC. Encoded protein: CASSRSVGVSGANVLTF.